This T cell receptor (beta chain) was documented in a study of cytomegalovirus exposure and HLA in healthy donors. The PCR contained 60 Vbeta and 13 Jbeta primers. Using immunoSEQ multiplex PCR, the repertoire was profiled, and TCRdb retains in-frame clones only, with some absent. The sample gives some 120,000 clones, 80% of which show up once; 0.95% to 1.5% is in the top ten. The sample comprised PBMCs. This sequence originates from a female donor in good health and CMV-seronegative.

The CDR3 loop reads CASSPVGSPNPYEQYF. The CDR3 DNA reads as TGTGCCAGCAGTCCGGTGGGGAGCCCTAACCCCTACGAGCAGTACTTC. The chain combines TRBV6-6 with TRBJ2-7; D might be TRBD2 (5 bases). V lost 5 bases to trimming and J lost 2 bases, with 19 bases between them. The CDR3 spans 16 residues. Looked up from germline, CDR1 is MNHNY and CDR2 is SVGAGI (reference sequence).